This record concerns one T cell receptor (beta chain) sequence. It lacks a known antigen. No much larger clonotype is one base removed from it; base qualities were not supplied. The trim is 4 bases for V and 5 bases for J, with a gap of 11 bases between the germline ends. The CDR3 covers 12 residues, taking in both the cysteine and the phenylalanine. Here the CDR3 DNA is all that survives: 36 bases in frame from base 1. The germline V gene yields SQVTM for CDR1 and ANQGSEA for CDR2. The data derive from a study of T cell responses to AZD1222 COVID-19 vaccine (dated by TCRdb to 2020 to 2022). With respect to the entire study: AZD1222 recipients given second doses at about 4 weeks or at about 12 weeks were pooled, since spike-specific TCR depth and breadth were not found to differ between the two schedules. TCR sequencing was performed for 233 trial participants, of whom 200 to 210 were given two doses of AZD1222 and approximately 25 were given two doses of MenACWY control vaccine. Trial participants were enrolled into age subgroups of 18-55, 56-69 and 70-plus years, which contained about 150, 27 and 61 TCR-sequenced participants, respectively. Overall study outcomes, separate from this receptor: Spike-specific TCR breadth and depth rose significantly after two AZD1222 doses compared with day 0 and with MenACWY recipients. The 56-69-year group was small, and its depth increase did not reach significance, likely because of low power. Because no day 14 peak-response samples were available, repertoires were characterized only after the peak T cell response. Conclusions about previously exposed vaccinees were limited because only five to seven AZD1222 recipients were SARS-CoV-2 seropositive at baseline. Reportedly, almost half of the unique spike-specific TCRs recognized epitopes lying outside the regions that are mutated in the B.1.351 and B.1.1.7 variants. Most participants were white British and females outnumbered males, and the authors suggested that clonal diversity may have been underestimated. CD4 TCRs associated with the vaccine covered the entire spike protein, and the dominant responses were in regions 160-218 and 743-854.

The CDR3 regions of human TCRbeta chains were analyzed by immunosequencing. As for how the authors treated the data: TCRs in the repertoires were compared against a reference library of SARS-CoV-2-specific TCRs that had been generated with the MIRA antigen-specificity platform. Breadth meant the fraction of unique TCRs that were SARS-CoV-2-associated, whereas depth meant the fraction of total T cells that were SARS-CoV-2-associated. Using the MIRA data, every spike-specific TCR was mapped to the spike region that the TCR reacted to and assigned to either a CD4 or a CD8 class. Log10-transformed breadth and depth values were compared by one-way ANOVA with Sidak's multiple comparisons tests. TCRdb obtained this table from immuneACCESS and retained in-frame rearrangements with V and J assigned. These tables miss some clones; where compared with another copy, unresolved V genes account for less than half of the shortfall, and the remainder is unexplained. V and J calls and clone size are as listed in that table; D and trimming were resolved from the DNA. Counted in this sample were roughly 150,000 clones; around 91% of them appeared once. Of the sample, 4.5% to 6.5% falls within the top ten clones.

Taken with the paper, the label for time point translates to: baseline before first vaccination. The vaccinee samples were drawn from two UK trials, COV001 and COV002, one of which was a single-blind randomized controlled phase 2/3 trial testing AZD1222 (ChAdOx1 nCoV-19) in healthy adults. For TCRbeta chain sequencing, PBMC samples from trial participants were taken at day 0 and at day 28 after the second dose. This sequence originates from an adult in good health. The rearrangement combines TRBV29-1 with TRBJ2-5, and possibly TRBD1, on 6 matching bases. The sequences come from peripheral blood, collected on day 0 of AZD1222 vaccination. The CDR3 amino acid sequence is: CSVAGQRETQYF. The sequenced DNA is TGCAGCGTTGCCGGACAGCGGGAGACCCAGTACTTC.